These 14 T cell receptor beta chains share one sample of origin, sequenced in a study of T-cell reconstitution after alpha-beta-depleted transplantation in children. As it was prepared, the TCRbeta library received unique molecular identifiers. TCRdb processed the PCR reads anew with MiXCR; each CDR3 protein has one entry. Of some 220,000 distinct CDR3 sequences listed, about 9.2% are singletons. Here the sequenced sample was PBMCs from the stem cell graft donor, taken from the stem cell graft. The receptors were gathered from a human donor who donated a stem cell graft to a child with acute lymphoblastic leukemia.

Here the CDR3 reads CASSLEGSALPSEQYF. CDR3 nucleotide sequence: TGTGCCAGCAGTTTAGAGGGTTCGGCGCTGCCAAGCGAGCAGTACTTC. The V call is TRBV27, the J call TRBJ2-7, with D perhaps matching TRBD2 (5 bases). The length of the CDR3 is 16 residues. Germline CDR1 is MNHEY and CDR2 is SMNVEV (reference sequence). The V end lost 2 bases, the J end lost 6 bases, and 20 bases lay between the germline ends.

The genes are TRBV14 and TRBJ2-5; 13 positions agree with TRBD2. Germline V gives CDR1 SGHDN, CDR2 FVKESK. This CDR3 region has 16 residues. With V trimmed by 2 bases and J by 2 bases, 2 bases remained unmatched. The chain's CDR3 is CASSQRLAGGQETQYF. The DNA for the CDR3 is TGTGCCAGCAGCCAACGACTAGCGGGGGGTCAAGAGACCCAGTACTTC.

For this clonotype: This may come from a read error, since a much larger clone is one base off. This chain joins TRBV29-1 and TRBJ2-3; 7 positions match TRBD2. Germline CDR1 and CDR2: SQVTM and ANQGSEA. Trimming removed 4 bases from V and 2 bases from J; junction bases left unmatched: 12. CDR3 length: 16 residues. As DNA, the CDR3 is TGCAGCGTTGCCGGGACTATCGGGGGGATCACAGATACGCAGTATTTT. Protein: CSVAGTIGGITDTQYF.

The V gene is TRBV7-6, the J gene TRBJ1-2; no clear D gene. Trimming removed 0 bases from V and 7 bases from J, with 12 bases in between. Germline-derived CDR1 and CDR2 are SGHVS and FNYEAQ. The CDR3 spans 14 residues. CDR3 sequence reads: CASSLAAAGTGYTF. The CDR3 DNA follows: TGTGCCAGCAGCTTAGCGGCCGCAGGCACTGGCTACACCTTC.

The gene calls are TRBV29-1 and TRBJ2-2; tentatively, D is TRBD1 (5 bases). The CDR3 extends over 13 amino acids. Trimming removed 4 bases at V and 5 bases at J, with 11 bases between. Germline CDR1 SQVTM, CDR2 ANQGSEA. CDR3 protein: CSVGTPKTGELFF. Written as DNA, the CDR3 is TGCAGCGTTGGGACACCTAAAACCGGGGAGCTGTTTTTT.

A few counts support this clonotype. V is TRBV24-1 and J is TRBJ2-7; 8 bases line up with TRBD1. This CDR3 spans 15 amino acids. The trim removed 3 bases at V and 5 bases at J, leaving 8 bases unmatched. Germline V lookup: CDR1 KGHDR, CDR2 SFDVKD. CDR3 residues: CATSDPGRGPDEQYF. DNA for the CDR3: TGTGCCACCAGTGATCCCGGCAGGGGGCCCGACGAGCAGTACTTC.

This chain uses TRBV12-3 or TRBV12-4 with TRBJ1-4; no definite D call. This CDR3 has 14 residues. V was cut by 5 bases and J by 2 bases, with 9 bases left in between. The CDR3 DNA is TGTGCCAGCAGTCCACGCGAGACTAATGAAAAACTGTTTTTT. It yields the protein CASSPRETNEKLFF.

The table lists this clonotype with a few counts. The V and J genes are TRBV20-1 and TRBJ1-1, with unresolved D. V was trimmed by 6 bases and J by 6 bases, leaving 14 bases between them. The CDR3 consists of 12 residues. Per germline, CDR1 DFQATT and CDR2 SNEGSKA (reference sequence). CDR3 bases: TGCAGTGCCCCTATCGTCCGCGCTGAAGCTTTCTTT. Translated: CSAPIVRAEAFF.

This clonotype was counted a single time. This chain uses TRBV5-1 with TRBJ1-1; 12 bases are a match to TRBD1. CDR3 length equals 16 residues. Germline values: CDR1 SGHRS, CDR2 YFSETQ. V shed 3 bases and J 4 bases; nucleotides not matched to a gene: 7. The CDR3 sequence: CASSWGQGAESTEAFF. The CDR3 nucleotides are TGCGCCAGCAGCTGGGGACAGGGGGCCGAAAGCACTGAAGCTTTCTTT.

The chain has TRBV27 and TRBJ2-7, with no clear D. V lost 3 bases and J 3 bases, leaving 9 bases between the germline ends. This CDR3 has 13 amino acids. Germline assignment: CDR1 MNHEY and CDR2 SMNVEV (reference sequence). The CDR3 protein is CASSFRSGYEQYF. DNA of the CDR3: TGTGCCAGCAGTTTTAGGTCGGGCTACGAGCAGTACTTC.

This clonotype has ten or more counts. The chain has TRBV14 and TRBJ2-7; tentative D call: TRBD2 (5 bases). CDR1 is SGHDN and CDR2 is FVKESK in the germline V gene. V lost 5 bases, J lost 0 bases, and 14 bases lay in between. CDR3 length: 15 amino acids. The CDR3 sequence is CASSIRGPFSYEQYF. CDR3 sequence (DNA): TGTGCCAGCAGCATAAGAGGGCCCTTCTCCTACGAGCAGTACTTC.

The J gene is TRBJ1-1, the V gene TRBV7-9, with D hard to call. Trimming took 4 bases from V and 6 from J, leaving 15 bases between them. The germline CDR1 and CDR2 sequences are SEHNR and FQNEAQ (reference sequence). CDR3 size: 14 residues. As DNA, the CDR3 is TGTGCCAGCAGCTCTCCAATGACGGGCCCTGAAGCTTTCTTT. This gives the protein CASSSPMTGPEAFF.

This clonotype was counted a few times. This sequence joins TRBV12-3 or TRBV12-4 and TRBJ1-3; 8 bases align to TRBD1. The junction had 3 bases not matched to a gene; V was cut back by 5 bases and J by 0 bases. CDR3 length: 15 residues. The DNA of the CDR3 is TGTGCCAGCAGTGGACAGGGATTCTCTGGAAACACCATATATTTT. Translated, it gives CASSGQGFSGNTIYF.

This sequence joins TRBV2 and TRBJ1-6, with 9 bases aligning to TRBD1. Looked up from germline, CDR1 is SNHLY and CDR2 is FYNNEI. The length of the CDR3 is 15 residues. V lost 6 bases, J lost 9 bases, and 9 bases stayed unmatched. CDR3 nucleotide sequence: TGTGCCAGCAGAGGGACAGGGCGAATCGGTTCACCCCTCCACTTT. Its protein product is CASRGTGRIGSPLHF. The whole variable domain, remainder taken from reference TRBV2 and TRBJ1-6, is EPEVTQTPSHQVTQMGQEVILRCVPISNHLYFYWYRQILGQKVEFLVSFYNNEISEKSEIFDDQFSVERPDGSNFTLKIRSTKLEDSAMYFCASRGTGRIGSPLHFGNGTRLTVT.